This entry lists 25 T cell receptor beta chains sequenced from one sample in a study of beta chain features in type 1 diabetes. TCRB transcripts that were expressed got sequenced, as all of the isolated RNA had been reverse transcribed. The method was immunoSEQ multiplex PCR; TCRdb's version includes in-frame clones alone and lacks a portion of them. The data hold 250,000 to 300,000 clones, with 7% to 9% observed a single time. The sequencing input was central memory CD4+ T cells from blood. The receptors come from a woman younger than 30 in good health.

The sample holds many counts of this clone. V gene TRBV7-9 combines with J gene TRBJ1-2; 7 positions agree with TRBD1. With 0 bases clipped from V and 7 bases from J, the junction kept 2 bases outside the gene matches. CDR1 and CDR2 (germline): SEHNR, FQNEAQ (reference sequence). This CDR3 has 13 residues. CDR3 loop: CASSLAGGFGYTF. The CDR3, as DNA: TGTGCCAGCAGCTTAGCAGGGGGCTTTGGCTACACCTTC.

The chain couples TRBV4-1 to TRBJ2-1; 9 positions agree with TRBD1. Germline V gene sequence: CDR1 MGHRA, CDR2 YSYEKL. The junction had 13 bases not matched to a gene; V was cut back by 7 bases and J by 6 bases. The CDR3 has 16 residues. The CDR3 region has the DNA TGCGCCAGCAACCATGGGACAGGGAGAGCGTCCAATGAGCAGTTCTTC. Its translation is CASNHGTGRASNEQFF.

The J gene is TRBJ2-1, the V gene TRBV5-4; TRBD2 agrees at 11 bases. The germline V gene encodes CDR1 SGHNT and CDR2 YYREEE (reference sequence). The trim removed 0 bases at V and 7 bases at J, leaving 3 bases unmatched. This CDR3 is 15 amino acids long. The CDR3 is CASSLELAGDNEQFF. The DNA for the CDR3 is TGTGCCAGCAGCTTGGAACTAGCGGGAGATAATGAGCAGTTCTTC.

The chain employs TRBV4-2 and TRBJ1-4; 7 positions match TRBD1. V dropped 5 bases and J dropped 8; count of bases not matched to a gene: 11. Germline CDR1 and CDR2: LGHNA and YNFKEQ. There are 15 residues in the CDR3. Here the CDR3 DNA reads TGTGCCAGCAGCGAAACGGGACAGTGGTACGAAAAACTGTTTTTT. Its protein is CASSETGQWYEKLFF.

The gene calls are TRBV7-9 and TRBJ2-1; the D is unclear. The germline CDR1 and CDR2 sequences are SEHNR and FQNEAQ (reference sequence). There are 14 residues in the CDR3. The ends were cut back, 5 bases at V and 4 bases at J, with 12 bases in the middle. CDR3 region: CASSPVSPYNEQFF. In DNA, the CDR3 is TGTGCCAGCAGCCCTGTTAGCCCTTACAATGAGCAGTTCTTC.

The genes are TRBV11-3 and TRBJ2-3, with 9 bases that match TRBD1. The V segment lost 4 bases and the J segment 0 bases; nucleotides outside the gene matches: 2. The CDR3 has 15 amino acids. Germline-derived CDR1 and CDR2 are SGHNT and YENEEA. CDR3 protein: CASSSGTGSTDTQYF. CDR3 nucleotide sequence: TGTGCCAGCAGCTCCGGGACAGGGAGCACAGATACGCAGTATTTT.

CDR3 nucleotide sequence: TGCAGCGTTGTCGGACAGTCTCGAGAGACCCAGTACTTC. It encodes CSVVGQSRETQYF. V gene TRBV29-1 combines with J gene TRBJ2-5; tentative D call: TRBD1 (6 bases). This CDR3 spans 13 amino acids. V lost 4 bases and J 4 bases, leaving 13 bases between the germline ends. Germline loops: CDR1 SQVTM, CDR2 ANQGSEA.

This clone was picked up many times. The CDR3 region is CASSQGGTSGNEQFF. CDR3 in DNA: TGCGCCAGCAGCCAAGGAGGGACTAGCGGAAATGAGCAGTTCTTC. The chain couples TRBV4-3 to TRBJ2-1, with TRBD2 matching over 11 bases. J lost 7 bases, V lost 1 base, and 3 bases had no gene match. The CDR3 has 15 residues. CDR1 LGHNA and CDR2 YSLEER come from the germline V gene.

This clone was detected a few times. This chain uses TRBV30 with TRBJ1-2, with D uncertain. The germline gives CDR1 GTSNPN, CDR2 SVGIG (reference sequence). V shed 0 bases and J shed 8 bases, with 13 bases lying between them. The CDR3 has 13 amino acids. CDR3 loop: CAWSVQGLGGYTF. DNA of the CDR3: TGTGCCTGGAGTGTACAAGGGTTGGGCGGCTACACCTTC.

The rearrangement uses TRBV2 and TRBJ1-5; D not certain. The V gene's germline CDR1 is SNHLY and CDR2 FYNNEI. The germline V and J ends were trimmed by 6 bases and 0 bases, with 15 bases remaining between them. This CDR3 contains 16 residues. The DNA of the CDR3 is TGTGCCAGCAGATTGGATACCAGGTATAGCAATCAGCCCCAGCATTTT. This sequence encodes CASRLDTRYSNQPQHF. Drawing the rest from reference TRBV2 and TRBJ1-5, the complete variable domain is EPEVTQTPSHQVTQMGQEVILRCVPISNHLYFYWYRQILGQKVEFLVSFYNNEISEKSEIFDDQFSVERPDGSNFTLKIRSTKLEDSAMYFCASRLDTRYSNQPQHFGDGTRLSIL.

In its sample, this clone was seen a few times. CDR3 amino acids: CASLRDGSYNEQFF. Written as DNA, the CDR3 is TGTGCCAGCCTCCGGGACGGTTCCTACAATGAGCAGTTCTTC. This chain joins TRBV18 and TRBJ2-1; D could derive from TRBD1 or TRBD2 (5 bases each). With 8 bases removed from V and 1 base from J, the gap between germline ends came to 12 bases. This CDR3 contains 14 residues. The germline V gene has CDR1 KGHSH and CDR2 LQKENI.

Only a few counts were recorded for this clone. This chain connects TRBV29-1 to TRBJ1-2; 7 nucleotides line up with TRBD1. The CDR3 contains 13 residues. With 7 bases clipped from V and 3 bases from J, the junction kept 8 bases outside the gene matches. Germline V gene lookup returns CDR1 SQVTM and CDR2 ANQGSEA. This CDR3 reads CSAAPTGDYGYTF. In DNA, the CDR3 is TGCAGCGCTGCACCAACAGGGGACTATGGCTACACCTTC.

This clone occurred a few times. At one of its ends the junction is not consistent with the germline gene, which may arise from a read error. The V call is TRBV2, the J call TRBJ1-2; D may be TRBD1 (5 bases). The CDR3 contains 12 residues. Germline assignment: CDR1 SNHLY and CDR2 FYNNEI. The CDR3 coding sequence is TGTGCCAGCAGTCCGCGTGGGACTTCCGGGTCCTTC. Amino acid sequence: CASSPRGTSGSF.

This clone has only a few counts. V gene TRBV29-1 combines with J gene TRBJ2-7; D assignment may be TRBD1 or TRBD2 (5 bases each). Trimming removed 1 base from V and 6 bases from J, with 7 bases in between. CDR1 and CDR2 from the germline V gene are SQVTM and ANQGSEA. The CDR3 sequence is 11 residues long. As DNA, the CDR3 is TGCAGCGTTGAAGTGGGGGTCGAGCAGTACGTC. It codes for CSVEVGVEQYV.

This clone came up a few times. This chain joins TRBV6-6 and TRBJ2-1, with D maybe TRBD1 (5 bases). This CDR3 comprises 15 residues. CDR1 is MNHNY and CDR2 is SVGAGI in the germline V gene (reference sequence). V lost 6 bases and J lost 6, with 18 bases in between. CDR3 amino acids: CASSFNARQTNEQFF. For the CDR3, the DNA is TGTGCCAGCAGCTTCAATGCAAGACAGACCAATGAGCAGTTCTTC.

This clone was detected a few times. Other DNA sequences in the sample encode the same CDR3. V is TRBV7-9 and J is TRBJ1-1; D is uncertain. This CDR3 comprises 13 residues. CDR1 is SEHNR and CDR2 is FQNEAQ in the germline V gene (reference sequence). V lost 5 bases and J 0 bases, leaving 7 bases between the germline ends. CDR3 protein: CASSPYMNTEAFF. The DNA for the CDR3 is TGTGCCAGCAGCCCCTACATGAACACTGAAGCTTTCTTT.

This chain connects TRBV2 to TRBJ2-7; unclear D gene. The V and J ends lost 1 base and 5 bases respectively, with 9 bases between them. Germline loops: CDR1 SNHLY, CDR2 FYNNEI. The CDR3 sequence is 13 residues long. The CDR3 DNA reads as TGTGCCAGCAGTGAAGAAATCAGCAACGAGCAGTACGTC. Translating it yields CASSEEISNEQYV.

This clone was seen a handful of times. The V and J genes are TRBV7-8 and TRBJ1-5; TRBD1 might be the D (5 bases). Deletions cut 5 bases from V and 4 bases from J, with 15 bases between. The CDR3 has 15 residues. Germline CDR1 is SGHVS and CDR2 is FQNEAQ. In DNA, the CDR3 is TGTGCCAGCAGCACGACCCTAAGGGGAAATCAGCCCCAGCATTTT. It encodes CASSTTLRGNQPQHF.

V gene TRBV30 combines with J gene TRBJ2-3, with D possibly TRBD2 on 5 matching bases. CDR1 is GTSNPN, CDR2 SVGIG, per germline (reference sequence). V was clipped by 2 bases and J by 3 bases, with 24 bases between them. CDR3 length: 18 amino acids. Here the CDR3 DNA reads TGTGCCTGGAGTCCTACTTCGAGGGCGGATAGGAGGACAGATACGCAGTATTTT. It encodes CAWSPTSRADRRTDTQYF.

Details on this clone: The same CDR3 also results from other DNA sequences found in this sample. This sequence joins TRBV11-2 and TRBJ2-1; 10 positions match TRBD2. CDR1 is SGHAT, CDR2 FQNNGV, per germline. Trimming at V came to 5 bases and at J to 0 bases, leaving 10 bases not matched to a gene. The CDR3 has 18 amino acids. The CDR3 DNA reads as TGTGCCAGCAGCACGCGTGGGTCTAGCGGGGGCTCCTACAATGAGCAGTTCTTC. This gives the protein CASSTRGSSGGSYNEQFF.

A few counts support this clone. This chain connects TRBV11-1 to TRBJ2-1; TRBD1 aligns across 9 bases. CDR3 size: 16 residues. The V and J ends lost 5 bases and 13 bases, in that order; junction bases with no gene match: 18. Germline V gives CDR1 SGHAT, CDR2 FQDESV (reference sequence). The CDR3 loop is CASSPPFAGDRAKQFF. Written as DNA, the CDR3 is TGTGCCAGCAGCCCGCCCTTCGCCGGGGACAGGGCAAAACAGTTCTTC. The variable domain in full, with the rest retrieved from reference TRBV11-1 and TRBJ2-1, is EAEVAQSPRYKITEKSQAVAFWCDPISGHATLYWYRQILGQGPELLVQFQDESVVDDSQLPKDRFSAERLKGVDSTLKIQPAELGDSAMYLCASSPPFAGDRAKQFFGPGTRLTVL.

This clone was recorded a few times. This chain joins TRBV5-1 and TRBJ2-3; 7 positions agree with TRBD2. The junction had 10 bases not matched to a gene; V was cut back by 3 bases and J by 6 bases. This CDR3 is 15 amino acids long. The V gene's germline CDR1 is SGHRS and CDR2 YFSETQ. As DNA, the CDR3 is TGCGCCAGCAGCTCGGCTAGCGGCCTCCAGGATACGCAGTATTTT. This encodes CASSSASGLQDTQYF.

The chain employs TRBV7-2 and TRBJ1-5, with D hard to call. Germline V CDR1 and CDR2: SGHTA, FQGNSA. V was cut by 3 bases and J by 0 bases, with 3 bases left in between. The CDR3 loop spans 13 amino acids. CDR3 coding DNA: TGTGCCAGCAGCTTTGGTAGCAATCAGCCCCAGCATTTT. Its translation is CASSFGSNQPQHF. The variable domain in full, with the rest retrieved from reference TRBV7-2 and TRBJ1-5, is GAGVSQSPSNKVTEKGKDVELRCDPISGHTALYWYRQSLGQGLEFLIYFQGNSAPDKSGLPSDRFSAERTGGSVSTLTIQRTQQEDSAVYLCASSFGSNQPQHFGDGTRLSIL.

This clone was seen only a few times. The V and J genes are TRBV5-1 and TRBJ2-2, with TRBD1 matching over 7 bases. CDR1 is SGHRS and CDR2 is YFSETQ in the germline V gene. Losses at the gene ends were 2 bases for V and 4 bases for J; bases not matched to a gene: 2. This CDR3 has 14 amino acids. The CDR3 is CASSFYRGTGELFF. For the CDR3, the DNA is TGCGCCAGCAGCTTTTACAGGGGCACCGGGGAGCTGTTTTTT.

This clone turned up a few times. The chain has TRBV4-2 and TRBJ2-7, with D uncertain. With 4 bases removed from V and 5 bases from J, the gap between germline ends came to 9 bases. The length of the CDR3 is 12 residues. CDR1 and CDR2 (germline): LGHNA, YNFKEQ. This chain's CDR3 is CASSRQTDEQYF. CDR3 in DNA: TGTGCCAGCAGCCGGCAAACGGACGAGCAGTACTTC.